One and the same sample provided the 5 T cell receptor beta chains below, sequenced in a study of T cell changes during pregnancy in multiple sclerosis. The repertoire was sequenced with immunoSEQ multiplex PCR; TCRdb's copy has only in-frame clones and lacks some. The sample shows more than 90,000 clones, about 92% of them seen only once. Sample: peripheral blood, taken in the first trimester of pregnancy. The source is a female donor with multiple sclerosis, enrolled in a pregnancy study.

J is TRBJ2-7 and V is TRBV27; 7 nucleotides align to TRBD2. V lost 2 bases, J lost 6 bases, and 10 bases stayed unmatched. CDR1 and CDR2 (germline): MNHEY, SMNVEV (reference sequence). This CDR3 has 15 residues. Here the CDR3 reads CASSLDRGGYSEQYF. CDR3 bases: TGTGCCAGCAGTTTAGATCGGGGAGGGTACTCCGAGCAGTACTTC.

This clone showed up just once. This chain joins TRBV5-1 and TRBJ2-5; 7 nucleotides line up with TRBD1. CDR1 is SGHRS, CDR2 YFSETQ, per germline. V trimming: 0 bases; J trimming: 2 bases; junction bases outside the gene matches: 4. The CDR3 has 15 residues. CDR3 in amino acids: CASSLGGTAQETQYF. The DNA of the CDR3 is TGCGCCAGCAGCTTGGGGGGGACAGCTCAAGAGACCCAGTACTTC.

This clone was seen just once. The chain couples TRBV7-6 to TRBJ2-7; D gene unclear. This CDR3 comprises 16 residues. The V and J ends lost 3 bases and 2 bases respectively, with 17 bases between them. The V gene's germline CDR1 is SGHVS and CDR2 FNYEAQ. In nucleotides, the CDR3 is TGTGCCAGCAGCTTTCGGATCGAGCGAGGAGCCTACGAGCAGTACTTC. It yields the protein CASSFRIERGAYEQYF.

The rearrangement joins TRBV4-3 to TRBJ2-5; TRBD1 might be the D (6 bases). CDR3 length equals 13 residues. V was cut by 1 base and J by 5 bases, with 8 bases left in between. Per the germline V gene, CDR1 is LGHNA and CDR2 is YSLEER. The CDR3 bases are TGCGCCAGCAGCCAAGGGCAGGGGGAGACCCAGTACTTC. This translates into CASSQGQGETQYF.

The chain carries TRBV29-1 and TRBJ2-6; D call uncertain. CDR3 length: 13 amino acids. Trimming took off 4 bases at V and 1 base at J, with 5 bases between the two ends. CDR1 is SQVTM, CDR2 ANQGSEA, per germline. CDR3 sequence reads: CSVAASGANVLTF. The CDR3 DNA reads as TGCAGCGTTGCAGCGTCTGGGGCCAACGTCCTGACTTTC.